The next 23 T cell receptor beta chains were all read from a single sample in a study of response to subunit inactivated influenza vaccine. TCRdb reprocessed the RT-PCR reads via MiXCR and lists one record per CDR3 protein. In the table there are about 780,000 distinct CDR3 sequences, 15% to 20% of which are singletons. The sample here was PBMCs from blood, taken 5 days after vaccination. The receptors originated from a man aged 50-59 years who received an inactivated influenza vaccine.

V gene TRBV6-5 combines with J gene TRBJ2-7; 12 nucleotides agree with TRBD2. This CDR3 has 13 amino acids. The germline V gene has CDR1 MNHEY and CDR2 SVGAGI. V lost 5 bases, J lost 8 bases, and 4 bases stayed unmatched. Here the CDR3 reads CASSTSGGYKQYF. The CDR3 DNA reads as TGTGCCAGCAGTACTAGCGGGGGGTATAAGCAGTACTTC.

This clonotype has at least ten counts. The chain combines TRBV7-2 with TRBJ2-7; no definite D call. The CDR3 spans 17 residues. Trimming removed 0 bases from V and 2 bases from J, with 17 bases in between. Germline V CDR1 and CDR2: SGHTA, FQGNSA. The CDR3 loop is CASSLAVRATTPYEQYF. The CDR3 DNA sequence: TGTGCCAGCAGCTTAGCAGTCCGCGCTACGACCCCCTACGAGCAGTACTTC.

This clonotype was counted only a few times. The rearrangement joins TRBV12-3 or TRBV12-4 to TRBJ2-5; maybe TRBD2 (7 bases). Trimming took off 0 bases at V and 5 bases at J, with 10 bases between the two ends. The CDR3 spans 14 residues. CDR3: CASSLAGGHETQYF. The CDR3, as DNA: TGTGCCAGCAGTTTAGCGGGGGGGCACGAGACCCAGTACTTC.

This chain links TRBV20-1 with TRBJ2-7; 9 bases line up with TRBD2. The J segment lost 1 base and the V segment lost 1 base, leaving 8 bases of the junction unmatched. Per germline, CDR1 DFQATT and CDR2 SNEGSKA (reference sequence). The CDR3 totals 16 residues. The CDR3 protein is CSARGPGLAESYEQYF. Here the CDR3 DNA reads TGCAGTGCTAGAGGTCCGGGACTAGCCGAATCCTACGAGCAGTACTTC.

This clonotype was found many times. This chain connects TRBV12-3 or TRBV12-4 to TRBJ1-2; 11 bases fit TRBD1. CDR3 length equals 15 residues. With 5 bases clipped from V and 4 bases from J, the junction kept 6 bases outside the gene matches. In nucleotides, the CDR3 is TGTGCCAGCAGTCGGGGACAGGGGGTGATCTATGGCTACACCTTC. This gives the protein CASSRGQGVIYGYTF.

V gene TRBV20-1 combines with J gene TRBJ1-3, with D perhaps matching TRBD1 (5 bases). This CDR3 contains 12 residues. Germline-derived CDR1 and CDR2 are DFQATT and SNEGSKA (reference sequence). CDR3 loop: CRRGGSGNTIYF. The CDR3 DNA follows: TGCAGGCGGGGCGGCTCTGGAAACACCATATATTTT.

This clonotype has only a few counts. As DNA, the CDR3 is TGTGCCAGCAGCGGCGGACCGAAAGCTACGGAGACCCAGTACTTC. Protein product: CASSGGPKATETQYF. V gene TRBV9 combines with J gene TRBJ2-5; D gene uncertain. CDR1 SGDLS and CDR2 YYNGEE come from the germline V gene. Trimming stripped 3 bases from V and 5 bases from J, with 17 bases between. CDR3 size: 15 residues.

V is TRBV5-1 and J is TRBJ1-5; perhaps TRBD1 as D (5 bases). This CDR3 region has 15 residues. V was shortened by 2 bases and J by 3 bases, with 12 bases between the two germline ends. Germline CDR1 SGHRS, CDR2 YFSETQ. The CDR3 sequence is CASSFEGRDNQPQHF. CDR3 nucleotides: TGCGCCAGCAGCTTTGAAGGCAGGGACAATCAGCCCCAGCATTTT. The full variable domain, in which reference TRBV5-1 and TRBJ1-5 provide the parts outside the CDR3, is KAGVTQTPRYLIKTRGQQVTLSCSPISGHRSVSWYQQTPGQGLQFLFEYFSETQRNKGNFPGRFSGRQFSNSRSEMNVSTLELGDSALYLCASSFEGRDNQPQHFGDGTRLSIL.

This clonotype was seen a few times. V gene TRBV9 combines with J gene TRBJ2-3; D is unclear. Germline V gene data show CDR1 as SGDLS and CDR2 as YYNGEE. The ends were cut back, 2 bases at V and 1 base at J, with 2 bases in the middle. The CDR3 has 12 amino acids. The CDR3 region has the DNA TGTGCCAGCAGCGTTCGCACAGATACGCAGTATTTT. Amino acid sequence: CASSVRTDTQYF.

The chain links TRBV20-1 to TRBJ2-3, with 8 bases matching TRBD2. Germline loops: CDR1 DFQATT, CDR2 SNEGSKA (reference sequence). J lost 3 bases, V lost 0 bases, and 8 bases had no gene match. The CDR3 is 16 residues long. CDR3 residues: CSAREPLAGTTDTQYF. The CDR3 bases are TGCAGTGCTAGAGAACCCCTAGCGGGCACAACAGATACGCAGTATTTT.

The chain combines TRBV20-1 with TRBJ2-7, with TRBD1 as a possible D gene (6 bases). V was clipped by 6 bases and J by 0 bases, with 18 bases between them. The CDR3 sequence is 15 residues long. Per the germline V gene, CDR1 is DFQATT and CDR2 is SNEGSKA (reference sequence). In nucleotides, the CDR3 is TGCAGTGCCCCCCAGCCGACAGGATACTCCTACGAGCAGTACTTC. Protein sequence: CSAPQPTGYSYEQYF.

In its sample, this clonotype was seen many times. This chain joins TRBV5-1 and TRBJ2-3; 9 positions match TRBD2. Germline V gives CDR1 SGHRS, CDR2 YFSETQ. V trimming: 6 bases; J trimming: 5 bases; junction bases outside the gene matches: 7. CDR3 length equals 14 residues. This CDR3 reads CASMVMTSGDTQYF. The CDR3 nucleotides are TGCGCCAGCATGGTTATGACTAGCGGAGATACGCAGTATTTT.

This clonotype was found a few times. This rearrangement joins TRBV3-1 to TRBJ2-3, with D perhaps matching TRBD2 (5 bases). The germline V and J ends were trimmed by 1 base and 9 bases, with 14 bases remaining between them. Germline V CDR1 and CDR2: LGHDT, YNNKEL (reference sequence). This CDR3 contains 14 residues. DNA of the CDR3: TGTGCCAGCAGCCAAGGAGCGGCAGTTGTGACGCAGTATTTT. It translates to CASSQGAAVVTQYF.

V is TRBV30 and J is TRBJ2-1; 7 nucleotides align to TRBD2. Germline V lookup: CDR1 GTSNPN, CDR2 SVGIG (reference sequence). V lost 1 base to trimming and J lost 3 bases; unmatched junction nucleotides: 3. The CDR3 contains 14 residues. CDR3 region: CAWSGLALYNEQFF. DNA of the CDR3: TGTGCCTGGAGTGGACTAGCCCTCTACAATGAGCAGTTCTTC. The full variable domain, in which reference TRBV30 and TRBJ2-1 provide the parts outside the CDR3, is SQTIHQWPATLVQPVGSPLSLECTVEGTSNPNLYWYRQAAGRGLQLLFYSVGIGQISSEVPQNLSASRPQDRQFILSSKKLLLSDSGFYLCAWSGLALYNEQFFGPGTRLTVL.

This clonotype was found a few times. This rearrangement joins TRBV3-1 to TRBJ1-2; D may be TRBD1 (5 bases). Trimming removed 1 base at V and 0 bases at J, with 9 bases between. CDR3 length: 15 amino acids. Germline V gene lookup returns CDR1 LGHDT and CDR2 YNNKEL (reference sequence). The CDR3 here is CASSQGDRPNYGYTF. The CDR3 coding sequence is TGTGCCAGCAGCCAAGGGGACCGGCCTAACTATGGCTACACCTTC.

The chain carries TRBV12-3 or TRBV12-4 and TRBJ1-4, with 7 nucleotides matching TRBD1. Germline trimming cut 5 bases from V and 5 bases from J; bases unmatched to any gene: 8. The CDR3 loop spans 15 amino acids. The CDR3 nucleotides read TGTGCCAGCAGTCCCGGGACAGCTTCAAATGAAAAACTGTTTTTT. Its protein product is CASSPGTASNEKLFF.

The chain employs TRBV20-1 and TRBJ2-7; tentatively, D is TRBD2 (6 bases). This CDR3 spans 14 amino acids. The V gene lost 3 bases and the J gene lost 3 bases, with 15 bases spanning the gap. The germline gives CDR1 DFQATT, CDR2 SNEGSKA (reference sequence). The CDR3 DNA follows: TGCAGTGCTAGTTTATCCGGGGAGGTCTACGAGCAGTACTTC. It specifies CSASLSGEVYEQYF.

The J gene is TRBJ1-1, the V gene TRBV18, with D maybe TRBD1 (5 bases). Germline V gene sequence: CDR1 KGHSH, CDR2 LQKENI. The CDR3 runs to 14 residues. Trimming left V 1 base short and J 4 bases short, with 10 bases between. The chain's CDR3 is CASSPRGDGTEAFF. CDR3 nucleotide sequence: TGTGCCAGCTCACCACGGGGGGACGGCACTGAAGCTTTCTTT.

This clonotype was counted between two and nine times. The chain is built from TRBV7-9 and TRBJ2-7, with D possibly matching TRBD1 (5 bases). The V and J ends lost 1 base and 3 bases respectively, with 16 bases between them. The CDR3 runs 16 residues. Germline-derived CDR1 and CDR2 are SEHNR and FQNEAQ (reference sequence). CDR3 nucleotide sequence: TGTGCCAGCAGCTTAGGGTGGGGCAGGGTAAACTACGAGCAGTACTTC. Translated: CASSLGWGRVNYEQYF. Filled out from reference TRBV7-9 and TRBJ2-7, the complete variable domain reads DTGVSQNPRHKITKRGQNVTFRCDPISEHNRLYWYRQTLGQGPEFLTYFQNEAQLEKSRLLSDRFSAERPKGSFSTLEIQRTEQGDSAMYLCASSLGWGRVNYEQYFGPGTRLTVT.

A word on this clonotype: Mismatch with germline at one junction end may stem from a read error. This chain uses TRBV7-6 with TRBJ2-5; 8 nucleotides align to TRBD2. CDR3 length: 14 residues. The germline gives CDR1 SGHVS, CDR2 FNYEAQ. DNA for the CDR3: TGTGTCAGCAGCTTAAGCGGGAGTGGAGAGACCCAGTACTTC. Translating gives CVSSLSGSGETQYF.

This clonotype was picked up a small number of times. The gene calls are TRBV12-3 or TRBV12-4 and TRBJ1-3; D is perhaps TRBD1 (6 bases). Trimming cost V 5 bases and J 2 bases, with 13 bases left between them. CDR3 length: 15 amino acids. The chain's CDR3 is CASSKQGGTGNTIYF. The CDR3 region has the DNA TGTGCCAGCAGTAAACAGGGTGGGACTGGAAACACCATATATTTT.

This clonotype was recorded a few times. This chain links TRBV15 with TRBJ1-2; D uncertain. This CDR3 contains 14 residues. From germline, CDR1 is LNHNV and CDR2 YYDKDF (reference sequence). Trimming shortened V by 3 bases and J by 8 bases, and 16 bases separated the two germline ends. CDR3 bases: TGTGCCACCAGCAGTTCCCCCCGGGAGGGAGGCTACACCTTC. Translated: CATSSSPREGGYTF.

The chain is built from TRBV5-1 and TRBJ2-2; TRBD1 agrees at 9 bases. The junction had 13 bases not matched to a gene; V was cut back by 4 bases and J by 6 bases. Germline assignment: CDR1 SGHRS and CDR2 YFSETQ. This CDR3 is built from 17 residues. The CDR3 bases are TGCGCCAGCAGCGGGAGCACAGGGGGCATGTCCGCCGGGGAGCTGTTTTTT. It specifies CASSGSTGGMSAGELFF. Variable domain in full (rest from reference TRBV5-1 and TRBJ2-2): KAGVTQTPRYLIKTRGQQVTLSCSPISGHRSVSWYQQTPGQGLQFLFEYFSETQRNKGNFPGRFSGRQFSNSRSEMNVSTLELGDSALYLCASSGSTGGMSAGELFFGEGSRLTVL.